Given below is one TCR beta chain in context. Its antigen is currently unknown. These data originate in a study of OX40 agonist ivuxolimab in advanced cancers. On the study more broadly: Participants averaged approximately 60 years of age (range about 23 to 80) and were approximately 81% male.

Here immunoSEQ multiplex PCR was the method, and the copy in TCRdb shows in-frame clones only, minus some. The sample holds 90,000 or so clones, 75% to 90% seen once. General study points: On average, CD8+ T cells showed a greater number of expanded clones than CD4+.

Patients had blood sampled at baseline and again on cycle 4 day 1 and cycle 7 day 1. The CDR3 extends over 16 amino acids. The germline gives CDR1 SEHNR, CDR2 FQNEAQ (reference sequence). V was clipped by 2 bases and J by 2 bases, with 14 bases between them. The clonotype was recovered from an adult with an advanced solid tumor such as melanoma, head and neck, liver or kidney cancer. The rearrangement links TRBV7-9 to TRBJ2-3, with D perhaps TRBD1 (5 bases). This sample comprised CD4+ or CD8+ T cells sorted from blood, obtained in a trial of the OX40 agonist ivuxolimab. The chain's CDR3 is CASSLLLRETTDTQYF. The CDR3 bases are TGTGCCAGCAGCTTACTCCTCAGGGAAACCACAGATACGCAGTATTTT.